Listed here are 21 T cell receptor beta chains from one sample, sequenced in a study of blood T cells in healthy people across ages. Next came a second PCR, run for about 6 to 11 cycles, which used a sample-barcoded 5' primer along with a J-beta primer mix. MiXCR, run by TCRdb on the 5' RACE reads, gives a single entry per CDR3 protein. The sample lists about 1 million distinct CDR3 sequences, approximately 25% occurring once. A further study also used this sample, focusing on T cells of mothers and their children.

Sequences were obtained from blood. Receptors were obtained from a girl under 10 years old in good health.

This clonotype has a count of ten or more. This chain joins TRBV29-1 and TRBJ2-5, with TRBD1 matching over 7 bases. This CDR3 comprises 13 residues. Germline V gene data show CDR1 as SQVTM and CDR2 as ANQGSEA. V shed 6 bases, J shed 3 bases, and the junction held 7 bases outside the gene matches. The chain's CDR3 is CSVRLTGEETQYF. Here the CDR3 DNA reads TGCAGCGTAAGACTAACAGGGGAAGAGACCCAGTACTTC.

The gene calls are TRBV19 and TRBJ2-2, with D unclear. V was shortened by 1 base and J by 6 bases, with 6 bases between the two germline ends. This CDR3 comprises 13 residues. Germline assignment: CDR1 LNHDA and CDR2 SQIVND (reference sequence). The CDR3 DNA follows: TGTGCCAGTAGTATAGTAGGAGCCGGGGAGCTGTTTTTT. This codes for CASSIVGAGELFF.

This clonotype was counted a few times. The junction and the germline gene differ at one end; a read error may be behind it. This chain connects TRBV29-1 to TRBJ2-5; TRBD1 might be the D (5 bases). The CDR3 extends over 16 amino acids. CDR1 is SQVTM and CDR2 is ANQGSEA in the germline V gene. The CDR3 region is CSVEDGSLGLQESQYF. The CDR3 bases are TGCAGTGTTGAAGATGGAAGTTTGGGGCTCCAAGAGTCCCAGTACTTC.

This clonotype was recorded a few times. Written as DNA, the CDR3 is TGTTCTTCGATGAGCGGGAGGGCGGGCGAGCAGTACTTC. This encodes CSSMSGRAGEQYF. The chain has TRBV28 and TRBJ2-7; 10 positions agree with TRBD2. CDR1 is MDHEN and CDR2 is SYDVKM in the germline V gene. The CDR3 runs 13 residues.

Points on this clonotype: A much larger clone differs from this one at a single base, so this may be a read error. The chain uses TRBV5-1 and TRBJ2-5; 7 bases match TRBD1. Germline trimming cut 2 bases from V and 4 bases from J; bases unmatched to any gene: 5. The CDR3 has 14 residues. The germline CDR1 and CDR2 sequences are SGHRS and YFSETQ. CDR3 loop: CASSFGQVGETQYF. DNA for the CDR3: TGCGCCAGCAGCTTTGGACAGGTAGGAGAGACCCAGTACTTC.

This chain joins TRBV12-3 or TRBV12-4 and TRBJ1-3, with 7 bases aligning to TRBD1. V gave up 6 bases and J gave up 1 base; unmatched junction bases: 9. CDR3 size: 16 residues. The CDR3 here is CASRVHRGVSGNTIYF. CDR3 in DNA: TGTGCCAGCAGAGTTCACAGGGGAGTTTCTGGAAACACCATATATTTT.

This sequence joins TRBV7-9 and TRBJ2-5; perhaps TRBD2 as D (5 bases). The J call may not be correct, given that the DNA end is closer to TRBJ2-7. CDR3 size: 13 residues. The germline gives CDR1 SEHNR, CDR2 FQNEAQ (reference sequence). In DNA, the CDR3 is TGTGCCAGCAGAGGACTTCCACCCTACGAGCAGTACTTC. As protein: CASRGLPPYEQYF.

V usage is TRBV7-9 and J usage is TRBJ2-1; D is ambiguous. This CDR3 has 18 residues. CDR1 is SEHNR and CDR2 is FQNEAQ in the germline V gene (reference sequence). The V and J ends lost 4 bases and 3 bases respectively, with 22 bases between them. The CDR3 DNA follows: TGTGCCAGCAGCTCAATCCGTCCGACCCACCCTGACTACAATGAGCAGTTCTTC. The encoded protein is CASSSIRPTHPDYNEQFF.

V usage is TRBV5-5 and J usage is TRBJ2-7; maybe TRBD1 (6 bases). This CDR3 is 15 amino acids long. Germline lookup yields CDR1 SGHKS and CDR2 YYEKEE (reference sequence). V lost 4 bases to trimming and J lost 3 bases, with 17 bases between them. The CDR3 is CASSVSVGQFYEQYF. The CDR3 nucleotides read TGTGCCAGCAGCGTTTCCGTTGGACAGTTCTACGAGCAGTACTTC.

This clonotype was observed a single time. V gene TRBV6-5 combines with J gene TRBJ2-4, with a possible D match to TRBD2 (6 bases). The CDR3 is 16 amino acids. CDR1 is MNHEY, CDR2 SVGAGI, per germline. Trimming took off 6 bases at V and 3 bases at J, with 18 bases between the two ends. Here the CDR3 DNA reads TGTGCCAGCAGCGCCCGGTGGAAGGAGGGCAAAAACATTCAGTACTTC. It is translated as CASSARWKEGKNIQYF.

This chain joins TRBV5-1 and TRBJ2-1; the D call may be TRBD1 or TRBD2 (6 bases each). In germline, CDR1 is SGHRS, CDR2 YFSETQ. The CDR3 length is 14 residues. Trimming stripped 5 bases from V and 10 bases from J, with 19 bases between. CDR3 loop: CASSQQGTSREQFF. In DNA form, the CDR3 reads TGCGCCAGCAGTCAGCAGGGGACTTCACGGGAGCAGTTCTTC.

This chain connects TRBV4-1 to TRBJ1-3; TRBD1 is a possible D gene (5 bases). V shed 8 bases and J shed 4 bases, with 9 bases lying between them. The CDR3 length is 12 residues. The germline CDR1 and CDR2 sequences are MGHRA and YSYEKL. CDR3 in amino acids: CASEGNGNTIYF. The CDR3 bases are TGCGCCAGCGAGGGGAACGGAAACACCATATATTTT.

V is TRBV2 and J is TRBJ2-1; the match to TRBD1 covers 7 bases. The CDR3 contains 16 residues. The V segment lost 2 bases and the J segment 7 bases; nucleotides outside the gene matches: 11. Germline CDR1 SNHLY, CDR2 FYNNEI. The CDR3 sequence is CASSEWRFGQVNEQFF. CDR3 DNA: TGTGCCAGCAGTGAATGGCGTTTTGGACAGGTAAATGAGCAGTTCTTC.

CDR3 in amino acids: CASCPPGGRCYNEQFF. The CDR3 DNA is TGTGCCAGCTGCCCTCCCGGGGGGCGTTGTTACAATGAGCAGTTCTTC. The chain links TRBV28 to TRBJ2-1; tentative D call: TRBD2 (7 bases). Trimming removed 8 bases at V and 4 bases at J, with 21 bases between. This CDR3 is 16 amino acids long. Germline lookup yields CDR1 MDHEN and CDR2 SYDVKM.

The J gene is TRBJ2-7, the V gene TRBV28, with D possibly being TRBD2 (5 bases). Trimming cost V 1 base and J 0 bases, with 13 bases left between them. The CDR3 has 16 amino acids. The germline CDR1 and CDR2 sequences are MDHEN and SYDVKM. In nucleotides, the CDR3 is TGTGCCAGCAGTTTATCCCTTTCGGGGAGCTCCTACGAGCAGTACTTC. Translation gives CASSLSLSGSSYEQYF.

The J gene is TRBJ2-6, the V gene TRBV19; 11 bases line up with TRBD1. Trimming took 3 bases from V and 2 from J; bases not matched to a gene: 12. The germline CDR1 and CDR2 sequences are LNHDA and SQIVND (reference sequence). CDR3 size: 20 residues. CDR3 residues: CASSMMFFGQGATGANVLTF. In nucleotides, the CDR3 is TGTGCCAGTAGTATGATGTTTTTTGGACAGGGGGCGACTGGGGCCAACGTCCTGACTTTC.

This clonotype was seen more than once but under ten times. This likely comes from a read error, as the CDR3 has no conserved phenylalanine or tryptophan at its end. The gene calls are TRBV7-2 and TRBJ1-5; D unresolved. CDR1 SGHTA and CDR2 FQGNSA come from the germline V gene. Trimming took off 8 bases at V and 8 bases at J, with 16 bases between the two ends. CDR3 length: 13 residues. The CDR3 DNA reads as TGTGCCAGCCGCCTCGGAGTTTGGGAGCCCCAGCATCTT. This encodes CASRLGVWEPQHL.

The gene calls are TRBV4-1 and TRBJ2-5, with no clear D. The CDR3 sequence is 11 residues long. V was trimmed by 2 bases and J by 6 bases, leaving 4 bases between them. Per the germline V gene, CDR1 is MGHRA and CDR2 is YSYEKL. CDR3 sequence reads: CASSQTQTQYF. In nucleotides, the CDR3 is TGCGCCAGCAGCCAAACCCAGACCCAGTACTTC.

This clonotype has just a few counts. The chain couples TRBV6-5 to TRBJ1-2; 9 bases align to TRBD1. In germline, CDR1 is MNHEY, CDR2 SVGAGI. V lost 5 bases, J lost 7 bases, and 8 bases stayed unmatched. CDR3 size: 14 residues. The CDR3 here is CASSIEQGAGGYTF. CDR3 sequence (DNA): TGTGCCAGCAGTATCGAACAGGGGGCGGGTGGCTACACCTTC.

The CDR3 nucleotides read TGTGCCAGCAGCGACAACGTAGGGTTATGGTCGTACGAGCAGTACTTC. It yields the protein CASSDNVGLWSYEQYF. V usage is TRBV7-8 and J usage is TRBJ2-5; no definite D call. The closer fit of TRBJ2-7 to the DNA end suggests the J call may be wrong. This CDR3 is built from 16 residues. Germline V gene lookup returns CDR1 SGHVS and CDR2 FQNEAQ.

The gene calls are TRBV7-3 and TRBJ2-2; tentatively, D is TRBD1 or TRBD2 (5 bases each). V lost 2 bases and J 5 bases, leaving 12 bases between the germline ends. CDR1 SGHTA and CDR2 FQGTGA come from the germline V gene. There are 15 residues in the CDR3. The CDR3 DNA follows: TGTGCCAGCAGCTTACTAGAGAGGGGAACCGGGGAGCTGTTTTTT. Encoded protein: CASSLLERGTGELFF.